This T cell receptor beta chain was sequenced during a study of shared T cell receptors in the human thymus. Generated by immunoSEQ multiplex PCR, the TCRdb table keeps only in-frame clones and is missing some. The data contain 600,000 or so clones, more than 70% of them singletons. The CDR3 extends over 16 amino acids. Separately, the same data were catalogued under a study of human thymus T cells.

The sequence was collected from a boy in the first two years of life with a congenital heart defect. Material for sequencing was thymocytes. The chain couples TRBV21-1 to TRBJ1-5; the table's D call, TRBD1, has no DNA check behind it. TRBV21-1 is noted as a pseudogene. The CDR3 coding sequence is TGTGCCAGCAGCAAGCAGGGGCTTTATAGCAATCAGCCCCAGCATTTT. This sequence encodes CASSKQGLYSNQPQHF.